This TCR beta chain is from a study of OX40 agonist ivuxolimab in advanced cancers. At the level of the study: Males comprised 82.7% of the group, whose mean age was approximately 60 years (range 23 to 79). Whole-study results and caveats: Averaging showed that CD8+ T cells had more expanded clones than CD4+ did.

CDR3 size: 16 residues. CDR1 and CDR2 (germline): SQVTM, ANQGSEA. V shed 0 bases and J shed 3 bases, with 12 bases lying between them. Produced via immunoSEQ multiplex PCR; TCRdb's table is partial and in-frame only. Among approximately 82,000 clones listed, 84% were seen once. A note on this clone: Its antigen is unidentified.

The starting material was CD4+ or CD8+ T cells sorted from blood, obtained in a trial of the OX40 agonist ivuxolimab. This TCR derives from an adult with an advanced solid tumor such as melanoma, head and neck, liver or kidney cancer. The chain joins TRBV29-1 to TRBJ2-6; D might be TRBD1 or TRBD2, each matching 5 bases. Here the CDR3 DNA reads TGCAGCGTTGAAGATTACGCAGGGAGTGGGGCCAACGTCCTGACTTTC. Protein: CSVEDYAGSGANVLTF.